This T cell receptor beta chain was identified during a study of CD8+ T cells in alopecia areata. The study's findings and limits: Significant decreases in scalp clonality and expanded CD8+ clones followed tofacitinib treatment. In patients, TCRs were shared less clearly than in mice, and HLA may possibly be involved.

Regarding treatment: oral pan-JAK inhibitor, 5-10 mg twice daily. Looked up from germline, CDR1 is SNHLY and CDR2 is FYNNEI. V lost 7 bases, J lost 8 bases, and 14 bases lay in between. The CDR3 loop spans 13 amino acids. This clone was counted only a few times. The antigen is not known. Investigators isolated RNA and reverse transcribed it into cDNA to act as the sequencing template. Some clones are missing from TCRdb's copy, which holds only in-frame ones; the method was immunoSEQ multiplex PCR. The sample records fewer than 250,000 clones, less than 45% being singletons. The sequencing used CD4+ T cells sorted from blood, collected at approximately week 36, from a patient treated with tofacitinib. V gene TRBV2 combines with J gene TRBJ1-4, with D tentatively TRBD1 (5 bases). The receptor comes from a human donor with alopecia areata. The DNA of the CDR3 is TGTGCCAGCATAAGGGACGAAAGGGAAAAACTGTTTTTT. Translated, it gives CASIRDEREKLFF.